This TCR beta chain was sequenced in a study of blood T cell repertoires in COVID-19. Looking at the study overall: COVID-19 samples collected from the United States, Italy and Spain covered acute and convalescent phases.

Original processing notes: Researchers report that nucleated cell counts were estimated from reference gene primer amplification. Using immunoSEQ multiplex PCR, the repertoire was profiled, and TCRdb retains in-frame clones only, with some absent. The DNA was the basis for D and trimming; V, J and clone size are from that table. Seen here are some 250,000 clones, over 70% observed once, and the top ten hold about 27%. The CDR3 contains 14 residues. With V trimmed by 8 bases and J by 3 bases, 7 bases remained unmatched. Germline loops: CDR1 MNHNS, CDR2 SASEGT. The chain links TRBV6-1 to TRBJ2-7, with 10 bases that match TRBD1. The sequenced material came from peripheral blood. The TCR was taken from a man aged 35 to 55 with acute or convalescent COVID-19. CDR3 sequence (DNA): TGTGCCAGCTCCCGGGGGGACAGGGGCTACGAGCAGTACTTC. This sequence encodes CASSRGDRGYEQYF.